This T cell receptor (beta chain) was profiled in a study of blood T cell repertoires in COVID-19. Background on the study: There were acute and convalescent COVID-19 samples, and they came from the United States, Italy and Spain.

The protocol was immunoSEQ multiplex PCR, while the TCRdb copy is restricted to in-frame clones and leaves out a portion. The sample records 150,000 to 200,000 clones, 87% being singletons. This clone was observed a handful of times. Germline V gene data show CDR1 as SGHTA and CDR2 as FQGNSA. This CDR3 comprises 15 residues. Trimming took 5 bases from V and 2 from J; bases not matched to a gene: 4. The sample comprised peripheral blood. The V gene is TRBV7-2, the J gene TRBJ1-5; 9 bases line up with TRBD1. This clonotype originated in a human donor in a cohort sampled during active COVID-19. The CDR3 DNA reads TGTGCCAGCAGCCGGGACAGGGCGGGCAATCAGCCCCAGCATTTT. Amino acid sequence: CASSRDRAGNQPQHF.